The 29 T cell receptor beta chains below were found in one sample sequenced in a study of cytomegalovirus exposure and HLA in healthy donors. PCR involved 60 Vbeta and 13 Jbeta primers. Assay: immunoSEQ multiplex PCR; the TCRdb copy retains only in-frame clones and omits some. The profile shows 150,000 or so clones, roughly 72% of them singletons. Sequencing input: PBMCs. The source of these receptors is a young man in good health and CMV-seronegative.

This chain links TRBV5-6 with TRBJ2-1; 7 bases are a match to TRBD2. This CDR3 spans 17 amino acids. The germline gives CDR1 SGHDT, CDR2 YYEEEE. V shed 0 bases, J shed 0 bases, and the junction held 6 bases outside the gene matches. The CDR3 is CASSLAASGPSYNEQFF. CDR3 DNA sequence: TGTGCCAGCAGCTTGGCGGCTAGCGGACCCTCCTACAATGAGCAGTTCTTC.

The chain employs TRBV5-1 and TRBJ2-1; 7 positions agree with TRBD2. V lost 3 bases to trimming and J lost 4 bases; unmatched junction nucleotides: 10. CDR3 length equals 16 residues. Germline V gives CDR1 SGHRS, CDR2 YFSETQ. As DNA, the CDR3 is TGCGCCAGCAGCTCGACCCCGAGCGGGGAATACAATGAGCAGTTCTTC. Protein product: CASSSTPSGEYNEQFF.

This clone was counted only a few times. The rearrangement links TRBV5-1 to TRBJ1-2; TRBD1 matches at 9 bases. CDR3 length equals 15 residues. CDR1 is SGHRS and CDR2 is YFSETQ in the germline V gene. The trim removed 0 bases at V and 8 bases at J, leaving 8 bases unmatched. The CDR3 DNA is TGCGCCAGCAGCTTGGGGGTACAGGGGGCAGAAGGCTACACCTTC. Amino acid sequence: CASSLGVQGAEGYTF.

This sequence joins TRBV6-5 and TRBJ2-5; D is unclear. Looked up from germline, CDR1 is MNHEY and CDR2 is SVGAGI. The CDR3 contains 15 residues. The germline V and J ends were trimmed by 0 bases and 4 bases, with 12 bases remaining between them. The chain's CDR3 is CASSYSTGSRETQYF. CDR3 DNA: TGTGCCAGCAGTTACTCGACCGGGTCGAGAGAGACCCAGTACTTC.

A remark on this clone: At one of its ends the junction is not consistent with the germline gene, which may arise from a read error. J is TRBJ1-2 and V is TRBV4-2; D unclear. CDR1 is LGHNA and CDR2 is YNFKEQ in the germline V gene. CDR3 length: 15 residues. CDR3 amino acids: CASSQDAGEDYGYPF. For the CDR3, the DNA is TGTGCCAGCAGCCAAGATGCGGGTGAGGACTATGGCTACCCCTTC.

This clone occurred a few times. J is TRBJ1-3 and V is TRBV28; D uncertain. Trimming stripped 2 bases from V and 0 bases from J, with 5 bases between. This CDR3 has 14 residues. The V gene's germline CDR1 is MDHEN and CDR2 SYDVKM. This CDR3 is CASSLAGSGNTIYF. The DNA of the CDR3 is TGTGCCAGCAGTTTAGCGGGCTCTGGAAACACCATATATTTT.

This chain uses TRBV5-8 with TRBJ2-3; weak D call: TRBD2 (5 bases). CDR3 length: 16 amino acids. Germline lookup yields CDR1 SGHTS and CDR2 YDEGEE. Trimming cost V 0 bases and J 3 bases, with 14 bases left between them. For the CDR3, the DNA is TGTGCCAGCAGCTTGGGGGGTAGCGCGAGGACAGATACGCAGTATTTT. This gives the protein CASSLGGSARTDTQYF. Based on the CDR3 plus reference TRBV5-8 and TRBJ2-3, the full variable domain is EAGVTQSPTHLIKTRGQQATLRCSPISGHTSVYWYQQALGLGLQFLLWYDEGEERNRGNFPPRFSGRQFPNYSSELNVNALELEDSALYLCASSLGGSARTDTQYFGPGTRLTVL.

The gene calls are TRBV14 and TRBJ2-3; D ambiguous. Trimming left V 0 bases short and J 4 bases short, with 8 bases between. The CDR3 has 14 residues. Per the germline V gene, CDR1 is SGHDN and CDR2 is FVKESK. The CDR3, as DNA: TGTGCCAGCAGCCAAGATGTATCCTCAGATACGCAGTATTTT. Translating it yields CASSQDVSSDTQYF.

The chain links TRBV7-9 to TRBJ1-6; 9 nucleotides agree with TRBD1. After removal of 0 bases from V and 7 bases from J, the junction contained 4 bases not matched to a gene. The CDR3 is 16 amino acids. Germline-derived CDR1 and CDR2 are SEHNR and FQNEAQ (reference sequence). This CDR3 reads CASSLASGTGNSPLHF. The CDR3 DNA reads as TGTGCCAGCAGCTTAGCTTCCGGGACAGGGAATTCACCCCTCCACTTT.

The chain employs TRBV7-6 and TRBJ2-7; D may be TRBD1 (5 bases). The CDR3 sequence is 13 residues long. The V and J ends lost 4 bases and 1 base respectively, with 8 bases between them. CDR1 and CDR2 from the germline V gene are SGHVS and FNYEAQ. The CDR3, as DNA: TGTGCCAGCAGCTCGGACACGTCCTACGAGCAGTACTTC. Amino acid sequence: CASSSDTSYEQYF.

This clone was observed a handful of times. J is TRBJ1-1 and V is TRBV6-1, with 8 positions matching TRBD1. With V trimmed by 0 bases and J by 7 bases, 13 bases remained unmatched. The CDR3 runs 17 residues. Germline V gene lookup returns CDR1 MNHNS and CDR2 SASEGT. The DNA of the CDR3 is TGTGCCAGCAGTGAAGCCCTCCAGGGGGCATCGAAGGGTGAAGCTTTCTTT. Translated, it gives CASSEALQGASKGEAFF.

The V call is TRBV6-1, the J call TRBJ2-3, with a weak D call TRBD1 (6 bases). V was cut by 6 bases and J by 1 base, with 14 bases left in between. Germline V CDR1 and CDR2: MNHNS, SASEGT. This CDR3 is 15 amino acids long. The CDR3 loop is CASRTGQSGTDTQYF. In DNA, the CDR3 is TGTGCCAGCAGGACCGGACAGTCAGGCACAGATACGCAGTATTTT.

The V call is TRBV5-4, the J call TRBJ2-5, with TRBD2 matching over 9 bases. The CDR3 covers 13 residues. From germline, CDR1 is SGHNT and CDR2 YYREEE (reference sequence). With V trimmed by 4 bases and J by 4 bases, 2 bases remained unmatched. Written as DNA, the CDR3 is TGTGCCAGCAGCCCGCGGGGGGGAGAGACCCAGTACTTC. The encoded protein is CASSPRGGETQYF.

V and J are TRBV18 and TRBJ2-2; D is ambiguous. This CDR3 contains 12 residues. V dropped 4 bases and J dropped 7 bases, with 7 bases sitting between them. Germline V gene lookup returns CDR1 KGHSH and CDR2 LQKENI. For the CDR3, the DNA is TGTGCCAGCTCACTGCGGTTCGGGGAGCTGTTTTTT. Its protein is CASSLRFGELFF. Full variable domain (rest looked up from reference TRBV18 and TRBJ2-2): NAGVMQNPRHLVRRRGQEARLRCSPMKGHSHVYWYRQLPEEGLKFMVYLQKENIIDESGMPKERFSAEFPKEGPSILRIQQVVRGDSAAYFCASSLRFGELFFGEGSRLTVL.

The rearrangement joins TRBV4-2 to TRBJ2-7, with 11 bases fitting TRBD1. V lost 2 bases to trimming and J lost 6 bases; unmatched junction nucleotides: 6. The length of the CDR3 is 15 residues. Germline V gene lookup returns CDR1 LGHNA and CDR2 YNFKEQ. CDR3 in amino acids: CASSQRGTGGSEQYF. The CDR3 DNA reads TGTGCCAGCAGCCAACGGGGGACAGGGGGGTCCGAGCAGTACTTC.

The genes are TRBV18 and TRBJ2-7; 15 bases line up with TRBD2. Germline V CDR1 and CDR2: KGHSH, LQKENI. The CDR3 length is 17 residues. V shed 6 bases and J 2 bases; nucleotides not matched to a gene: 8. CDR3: CASSPGLAGGGTYEQYF. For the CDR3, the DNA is TGTGCCAGCTCTCCGGGACTAGCGGGGGGAGGCACCTACGAGCAGTACTTC.

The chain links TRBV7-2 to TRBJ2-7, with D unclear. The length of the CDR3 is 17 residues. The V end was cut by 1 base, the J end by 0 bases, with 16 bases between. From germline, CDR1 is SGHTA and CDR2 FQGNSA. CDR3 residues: CASSLGRILVNSYEQYF. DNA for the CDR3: TGTGCCAGCAGCTTAGGCAGGATCCTCGTCAACTCCTACGAGCAGTACTTC.

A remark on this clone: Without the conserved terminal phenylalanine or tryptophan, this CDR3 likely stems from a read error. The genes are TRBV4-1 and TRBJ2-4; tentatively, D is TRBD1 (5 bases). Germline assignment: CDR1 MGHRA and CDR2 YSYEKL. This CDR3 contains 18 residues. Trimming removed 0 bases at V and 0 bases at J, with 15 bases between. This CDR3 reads CASSQEWKQELAKNIQYL. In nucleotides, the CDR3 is TGCGCCAGCAGCCAAGAGTGGAAACAGGAACTAGCCAAAAACATTCAGTACCTC.

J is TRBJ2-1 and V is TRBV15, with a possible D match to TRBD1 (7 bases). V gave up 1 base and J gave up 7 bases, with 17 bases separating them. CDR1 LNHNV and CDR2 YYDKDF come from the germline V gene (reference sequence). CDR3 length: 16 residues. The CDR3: CATSRVGGGEWNEQFF. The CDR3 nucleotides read TGTGCCACCAGCAGAGTAGGAGGGGGCGAGTGGAATGAGCAGTTCTTC.

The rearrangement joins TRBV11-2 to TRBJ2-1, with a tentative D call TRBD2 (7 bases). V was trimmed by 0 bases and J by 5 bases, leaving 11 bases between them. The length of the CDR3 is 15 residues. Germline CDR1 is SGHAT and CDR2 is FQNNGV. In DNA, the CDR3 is TGTGCCAGCAGCTTAGAGGGGGGGGCCAACAATGAGCAGTTCTTC. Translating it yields CASSLEGGANNEQFF. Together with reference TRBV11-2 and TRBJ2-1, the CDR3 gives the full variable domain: EAGVAQSPRYKIIEKRQSVAFWCNPISGHATLYWYQQILGQGPKLLIQFQNNGVVDDSQLPKDRFSAERLKGVDSTLKIQPAKLEDSAVYLCASSLEGGANNEQFFGPGTRLTVL.

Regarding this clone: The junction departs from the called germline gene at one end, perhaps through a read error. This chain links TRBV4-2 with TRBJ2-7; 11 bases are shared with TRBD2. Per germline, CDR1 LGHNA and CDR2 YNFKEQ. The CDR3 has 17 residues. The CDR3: CAGSQDITSGGQREQYF. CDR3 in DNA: TGTGCCGGCAGCCAAGATATAACTAGCGGGGGCCAGCGGGAGCAGTACTTC.

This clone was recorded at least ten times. This CDR3 reads CASSFLLGPHGYTF. DNA for the CDR3: TGTGCCAGCAGCTTCCTACTGGGCCCTCATGGCTACACCTTC. V and J are TRBV7-9 and TRBJ1-2; D remains unclear. V lost 3 bases and J lost 6, with 14 bases in between. Germline CDR1 and CDR2: SEHNR and FQNEAQ (reference sequence). This CDR3 is built from 14 residues.

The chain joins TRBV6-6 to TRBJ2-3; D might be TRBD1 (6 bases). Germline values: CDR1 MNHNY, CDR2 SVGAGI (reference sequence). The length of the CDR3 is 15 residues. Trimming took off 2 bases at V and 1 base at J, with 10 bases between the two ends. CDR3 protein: CASSYVDSRTDTQYF. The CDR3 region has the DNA TGTGCCAGCAGTTACGTGGACAGTCGCACAGATACGCAGTATTTT.

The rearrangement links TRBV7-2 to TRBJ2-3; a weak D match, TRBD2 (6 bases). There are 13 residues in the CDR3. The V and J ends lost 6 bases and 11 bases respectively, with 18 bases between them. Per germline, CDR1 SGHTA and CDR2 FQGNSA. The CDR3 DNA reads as TGTGCCAGCAGTCCCCAGACTAGTTTAGGGCAGTATTTT. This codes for CASSPQTSLGQYF.

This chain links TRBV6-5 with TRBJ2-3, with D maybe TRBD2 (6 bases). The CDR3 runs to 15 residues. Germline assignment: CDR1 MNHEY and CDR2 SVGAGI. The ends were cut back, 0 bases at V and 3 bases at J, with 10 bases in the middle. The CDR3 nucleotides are TGTGCCAGCAGTTACTCGACGGAGGGGACAGATACGCAGTATTTT. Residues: CASSYSTEGTDTQYF.

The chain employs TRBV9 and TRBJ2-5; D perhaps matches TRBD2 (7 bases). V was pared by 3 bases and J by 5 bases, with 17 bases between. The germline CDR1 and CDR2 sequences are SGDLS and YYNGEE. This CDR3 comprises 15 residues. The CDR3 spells CASSELVGGQETQYF. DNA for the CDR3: TGTGCCAGCAGCGAGCTCGTCGGGGGGCAGGAGACCCAGTACTTC.

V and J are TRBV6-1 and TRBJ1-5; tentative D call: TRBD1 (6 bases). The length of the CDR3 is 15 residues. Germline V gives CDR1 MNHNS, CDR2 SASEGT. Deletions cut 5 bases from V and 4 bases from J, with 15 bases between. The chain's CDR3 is CASSLERGSNQPQHF. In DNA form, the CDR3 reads TGTGCCAGCAGTCTCGAGAGGGGGTCAAATCAGCCCCAGCATTTT.

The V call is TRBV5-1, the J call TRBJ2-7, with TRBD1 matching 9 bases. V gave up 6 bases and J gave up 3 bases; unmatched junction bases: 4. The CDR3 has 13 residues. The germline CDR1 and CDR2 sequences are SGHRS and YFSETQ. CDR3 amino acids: CASTQTGGYEQYF. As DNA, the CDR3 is TGCGCCAGCACCCAGACAGGGGGCTACGAGCAGTACTTC.

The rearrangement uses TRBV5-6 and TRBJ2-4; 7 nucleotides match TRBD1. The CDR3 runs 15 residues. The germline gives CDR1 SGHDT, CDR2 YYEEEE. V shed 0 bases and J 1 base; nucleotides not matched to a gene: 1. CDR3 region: CASSLGQGAKNIQYF. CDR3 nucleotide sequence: TGTGCCAGCAGCTTGGGACAGGGTGCCAAAAACATTCAGTACTTC.